The T cell receptor beta chain under discussion was sequenced for a study of Graves' ophthalmopathy and Graves' hyperthyroidism. Study-wide points: Blood also harbored most expanded thyroid clonotypes above 0.001 frequency.

Germline CDR1 is GTSNPN and CDR2 is SVGIG (reference sequence). The CDR3 is made up of 13 amino acids. With 1 base clipped from V and 3 bases from J, the junction kept 2 bases outside the gene matches. Of note for this clonotype: Its antigen is as yet unknown.

RNA transcripts were the source from which TCR beta CDR3 regions were amplified. Second-round multiplex PCR came after a first-round RT-PCR that employed HTBI primers. TCRdb processed the multiplex PCR reads anew with MiXCR; each CDR3 protein has one entry. This table holds roughly 160,000 distinct CDR3 sequences, 35% to 50% found once. V usage is TRBV30 and J usage is TRBJ2-7; 8 nucleotides line up with TRBD1. The origin of this receptor is a man aged 30 to 39 with Graves' ophthalmopathy. What was sequenced was peripheral blood. CDR3 in DNA: TGTGCCTGGAGTGCCGACAGGGGCTACGAGCAGTACTTC. Protein product: CAWSADRGYEQYF. Supplemented by reference TRBV30 and TRBJ2-7, the full variable domain reads SQTIHQWPATLVQPVGSPLSLECTVEGTSNPNLYWYRQAAGRGLQLLFYSVGIGQISSEVPQNLSASRPQDRQFILSSKKLLLSDSGFYLCAWSADRGYEQYFGPGTRLTVT.